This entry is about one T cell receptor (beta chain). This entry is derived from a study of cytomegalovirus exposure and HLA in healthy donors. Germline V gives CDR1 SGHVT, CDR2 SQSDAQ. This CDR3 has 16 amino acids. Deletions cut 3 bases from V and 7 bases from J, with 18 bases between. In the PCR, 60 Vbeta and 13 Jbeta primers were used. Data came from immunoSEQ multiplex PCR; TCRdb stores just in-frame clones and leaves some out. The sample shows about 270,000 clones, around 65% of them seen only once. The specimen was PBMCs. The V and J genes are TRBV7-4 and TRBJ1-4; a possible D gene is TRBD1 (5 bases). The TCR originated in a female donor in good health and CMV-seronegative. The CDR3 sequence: CASSFRSGGSGEKLFF. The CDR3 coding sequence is TGTGCCAGCAGCTTTCGATCGGGGGGGTCGGGTGAAAAACTGTTTTTT.